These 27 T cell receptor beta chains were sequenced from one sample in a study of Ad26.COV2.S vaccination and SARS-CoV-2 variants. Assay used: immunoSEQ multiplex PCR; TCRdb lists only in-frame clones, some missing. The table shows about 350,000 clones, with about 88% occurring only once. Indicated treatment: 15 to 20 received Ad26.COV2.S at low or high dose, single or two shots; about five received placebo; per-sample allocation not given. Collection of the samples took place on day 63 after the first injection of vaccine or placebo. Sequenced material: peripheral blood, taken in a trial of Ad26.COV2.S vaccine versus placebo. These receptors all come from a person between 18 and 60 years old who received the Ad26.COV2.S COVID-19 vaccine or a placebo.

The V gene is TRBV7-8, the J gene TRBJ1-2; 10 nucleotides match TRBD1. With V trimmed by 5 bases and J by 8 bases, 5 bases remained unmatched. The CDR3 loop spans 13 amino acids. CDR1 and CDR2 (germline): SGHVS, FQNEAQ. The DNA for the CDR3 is TGTGCCAGCAGCCTTGACAGGGGGCGCGGCTACACCTTC. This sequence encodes CASSLDRGRGYTF.

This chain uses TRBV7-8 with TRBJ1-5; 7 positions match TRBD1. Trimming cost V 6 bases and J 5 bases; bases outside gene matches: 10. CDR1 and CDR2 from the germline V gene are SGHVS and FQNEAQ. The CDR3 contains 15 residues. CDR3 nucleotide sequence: TGTGCCAGCAGGGAGGGTAGGGGGCGCGATCAGCCCCAGCATTTT. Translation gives CASREGRGRDQPQHF.

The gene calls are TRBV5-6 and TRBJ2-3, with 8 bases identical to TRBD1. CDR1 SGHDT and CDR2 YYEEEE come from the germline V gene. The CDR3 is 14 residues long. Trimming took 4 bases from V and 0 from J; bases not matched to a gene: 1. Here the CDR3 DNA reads TGTGCCAGCAGCCGACAGGGGAGCACAGATACGCAGTATTTT. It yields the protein CASSRQGSTDTQYF.

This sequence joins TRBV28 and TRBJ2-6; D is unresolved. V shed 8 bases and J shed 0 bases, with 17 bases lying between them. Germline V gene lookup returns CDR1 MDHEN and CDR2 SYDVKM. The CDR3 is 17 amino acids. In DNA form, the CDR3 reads TGTGCCAGCCATAATGCCAGCCCCTACTCTGGGGCCAACGTCCTGACTTTC. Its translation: CASHNASPYSGANVLTF.

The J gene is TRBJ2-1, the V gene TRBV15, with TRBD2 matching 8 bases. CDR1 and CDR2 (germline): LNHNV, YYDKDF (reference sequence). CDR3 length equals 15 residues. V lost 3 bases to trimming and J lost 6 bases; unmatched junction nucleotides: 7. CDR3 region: CATSRGSGGVNEQFF. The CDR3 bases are TGTGCCACCAGCAGGGGGAGCGGGGGAGTCAATGAGCAGTTCTTC.

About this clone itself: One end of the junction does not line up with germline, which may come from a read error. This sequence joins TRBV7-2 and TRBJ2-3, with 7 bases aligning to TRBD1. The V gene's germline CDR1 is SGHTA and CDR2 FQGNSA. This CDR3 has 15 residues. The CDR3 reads CASSLGPGGTDTQYF. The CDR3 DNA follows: TGTGCCAGCAGTTTAGGGCCAGGGGGAACAGATACGCAGTATTTT. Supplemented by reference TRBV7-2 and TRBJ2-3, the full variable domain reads GAGVSQSPSNKVTEKGKDVELRCDPISGHTALYWYRQSLGQGLEFLIYFQGNSAPDKSGLPSDRFSAERTGGSVSTLTIQRTQQEDSAVYLCASSLGPGGTDTQYFGPGTRLTVL.

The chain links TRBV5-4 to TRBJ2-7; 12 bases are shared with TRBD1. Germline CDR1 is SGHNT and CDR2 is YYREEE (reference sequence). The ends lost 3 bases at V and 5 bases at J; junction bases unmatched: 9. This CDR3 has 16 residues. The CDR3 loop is CASSSPPGQGAHEQYF. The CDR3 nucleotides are TGTGCCAGCAGCTCACCCCCGGGACAGGGGGCCCACGAGCAGTACTTC.

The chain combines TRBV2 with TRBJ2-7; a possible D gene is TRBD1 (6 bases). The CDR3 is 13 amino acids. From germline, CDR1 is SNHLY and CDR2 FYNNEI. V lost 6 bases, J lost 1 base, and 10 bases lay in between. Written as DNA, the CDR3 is TGTGCCAGCAGCCTGGGGGCTTCCTACGAGCAGTACTTC. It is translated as CASSLGASYEQYF.

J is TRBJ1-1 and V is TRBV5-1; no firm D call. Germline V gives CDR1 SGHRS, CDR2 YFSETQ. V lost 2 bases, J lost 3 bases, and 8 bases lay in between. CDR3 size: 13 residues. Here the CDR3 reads CASSFNGDTEAFF. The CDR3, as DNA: TGCGCCAGCAGCTTCAACGGGGACACTGAAGCTTTCTTT. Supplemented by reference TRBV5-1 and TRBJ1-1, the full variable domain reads KAGVTQTPRYLIKTRGQQVTLSCSPISGHRSVSWYQQTPGQGLQFLFEYFSETQRNKGNFPGRFSGRQFSNSRSEMNVSTLELGDSALYLCASSFNGDTEAFFGQGTRLTVV.

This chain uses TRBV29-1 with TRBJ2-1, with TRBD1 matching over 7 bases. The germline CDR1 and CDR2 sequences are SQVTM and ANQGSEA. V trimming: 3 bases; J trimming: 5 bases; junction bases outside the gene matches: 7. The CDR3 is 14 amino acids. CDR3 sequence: CSVEAGGFNNEQFF. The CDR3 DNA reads TGCAGCGTTGAGGCAGGGGGTTTCAACAATGAGCAGTTCTTC.

DNA of the CDR3: TGTGCCAGCAGTTTATCGGCAGGGTTACCCAATCAGCCCCAGCATTTT. This encodes CASSLSAGLPNQPQHF. The chain uses TRBV27 and TRBJ1-5; maybe TRBD1 (5 bases). The CDR3 covers 16 residues. Germline values: CDR1 MNHEY, CDR2 SMNVEV (reference sequence). V lost 0 bases to trimming and J lost 3 bases, with 12 bases between them.

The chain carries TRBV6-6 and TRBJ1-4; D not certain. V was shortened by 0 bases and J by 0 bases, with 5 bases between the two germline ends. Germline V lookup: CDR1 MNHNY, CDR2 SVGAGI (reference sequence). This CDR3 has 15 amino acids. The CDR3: CASSYSDSTNEKLFF. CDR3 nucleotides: TGTGCCAGCAGTTACTCAGATTCAACTAATGAAAAACTGTTTTTT.

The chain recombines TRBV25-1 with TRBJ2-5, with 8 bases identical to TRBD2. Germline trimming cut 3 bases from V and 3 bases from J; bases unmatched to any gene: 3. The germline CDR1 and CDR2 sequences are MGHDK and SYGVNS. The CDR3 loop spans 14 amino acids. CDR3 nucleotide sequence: TGTGCCAGCAGTGACTCGGGACTAGAAGAGACCCAGTACTTC. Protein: CASSDSGLEETQYF.

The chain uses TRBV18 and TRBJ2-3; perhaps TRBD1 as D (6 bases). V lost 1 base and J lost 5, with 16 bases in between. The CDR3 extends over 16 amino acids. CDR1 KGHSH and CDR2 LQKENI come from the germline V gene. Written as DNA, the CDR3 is TGTGCCAGCTCACCACGTAGGACAGTCCGTGGAGATACGCAGTATTTT. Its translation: CASSPRRTVRGDTQYF.

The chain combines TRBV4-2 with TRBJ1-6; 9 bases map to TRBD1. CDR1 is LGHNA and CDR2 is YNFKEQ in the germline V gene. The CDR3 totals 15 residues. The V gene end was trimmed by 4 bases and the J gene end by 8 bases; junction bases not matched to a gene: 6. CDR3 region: CASSRGQGKDSPLHF. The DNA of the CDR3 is TGTGCCAGCAGCCGAGGACAGGGGAAGGATTCACCCCTCCACTTT.

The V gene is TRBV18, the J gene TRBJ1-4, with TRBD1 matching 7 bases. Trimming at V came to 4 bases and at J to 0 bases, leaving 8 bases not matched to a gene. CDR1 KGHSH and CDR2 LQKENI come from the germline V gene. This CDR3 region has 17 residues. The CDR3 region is CASSQSTGVSTNEKLFF. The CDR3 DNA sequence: TGTGCCAGCTCACAGTCCACAGGGGTTTCAACTAATGAAAAACTGTTTTTT.

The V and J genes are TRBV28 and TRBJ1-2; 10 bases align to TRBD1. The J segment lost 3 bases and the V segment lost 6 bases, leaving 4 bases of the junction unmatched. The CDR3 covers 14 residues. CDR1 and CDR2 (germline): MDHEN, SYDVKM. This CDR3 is CASRGTGVHYGYTF. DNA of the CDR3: TGTGCCAGCAGAGGGACAGGGGTACACTATGGCTACACCTTC.

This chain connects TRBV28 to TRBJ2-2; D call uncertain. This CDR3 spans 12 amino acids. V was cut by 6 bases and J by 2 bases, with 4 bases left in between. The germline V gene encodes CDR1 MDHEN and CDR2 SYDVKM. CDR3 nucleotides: TGTGCCAGCAGGGGCAACACCGGGGAGCTGTTTTTT. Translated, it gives CASRGNTGELFF.

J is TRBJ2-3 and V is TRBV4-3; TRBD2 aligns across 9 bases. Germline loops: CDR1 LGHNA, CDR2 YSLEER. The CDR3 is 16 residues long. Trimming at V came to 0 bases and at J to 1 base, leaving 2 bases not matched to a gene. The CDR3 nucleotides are TGCGCCAGCAGCCAAGATCCTAGCGGGGGCACAGATACGCAGTATTTT. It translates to CASSQDPSGGTDTQYF.

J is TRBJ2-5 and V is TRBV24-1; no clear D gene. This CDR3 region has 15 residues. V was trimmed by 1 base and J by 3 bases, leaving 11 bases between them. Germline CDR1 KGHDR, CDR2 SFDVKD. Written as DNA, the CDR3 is TGTGCCACCAGTGATTTAATGTCTGGAAAAGAGACCCAGTACTTC. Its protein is CATSDLMSGKETQYF.

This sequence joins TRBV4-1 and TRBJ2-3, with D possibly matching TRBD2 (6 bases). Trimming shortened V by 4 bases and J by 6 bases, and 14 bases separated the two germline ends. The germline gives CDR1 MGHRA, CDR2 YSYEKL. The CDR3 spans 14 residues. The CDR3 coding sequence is TGCGCCAGCAGCCCGGGACTTTTGGGGGATACGCAGTATTTT. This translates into CASSPGLLGDTQYF.

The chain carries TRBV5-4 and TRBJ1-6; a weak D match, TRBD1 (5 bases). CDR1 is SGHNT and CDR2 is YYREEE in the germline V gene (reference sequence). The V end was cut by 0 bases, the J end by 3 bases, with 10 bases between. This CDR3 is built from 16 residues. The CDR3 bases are TGTGCCAGCAGCTTGGAAGGGGAAGGCTATAATTCACCCCTCCACTTT. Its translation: CASSLEGEGYNSPLHF. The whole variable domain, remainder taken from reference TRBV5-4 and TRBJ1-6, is ETGVTQSPTHLIKTRGQQVTLRCSSQSGHNTVSWYQQALGQGPQFIFQYYREEENGRGNFPPRFSGLQFPNYSSELNVNALELDDSALYLCASSLEGEGYNSPLHFGNGTRLTVT.

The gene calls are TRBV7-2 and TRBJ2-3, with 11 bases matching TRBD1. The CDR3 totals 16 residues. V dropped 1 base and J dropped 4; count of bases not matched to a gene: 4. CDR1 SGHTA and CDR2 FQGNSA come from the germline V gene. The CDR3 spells CASSLGMGQGADTQYF. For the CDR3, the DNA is TGTGCCAGCAGCTTAGGTATGGGACAGGGGGCAGATACGCAGTATTTT.

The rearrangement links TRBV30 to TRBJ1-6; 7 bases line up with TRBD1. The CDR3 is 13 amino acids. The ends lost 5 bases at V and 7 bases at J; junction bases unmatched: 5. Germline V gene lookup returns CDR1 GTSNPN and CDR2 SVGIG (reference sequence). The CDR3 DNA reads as TGTGCCTGGGGCGGGACAGCCAATTCACCCCTCCACTTT. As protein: CAWGGTANSPLHF.

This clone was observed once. The DNA for the CDR3 is TGTGCCAGCAGCTTAAGGGGGGTCGGTTACGAGCAGTACTTC. Encoded protein: CASSLRGVGYEQYF. This chain connects TRBV7-6 to TRBJ2-7; tentatively, D is TRBD1 or TRBD2 (6 bases each). V was trimmed by 2 bases and J by 4 bases, leaving 12 bases between them. This CDR3 region has 14 residues. Germline values: CDR1 SGHVS, CDR2 FNYEAQ. The full variable domain, rest sourced from reference TRBV7-6 and TRBJ2-7, is GAGVSQSPRYKVTKRGQDVALRCDPISGHVSLYWYRQALGQGPEFLTYFNYEAQQDKSGLPNDRFSAERPEGSISTLTIQRTEQRDSAMYRCASSLRGVGYEQYFGPGTRLTVT.

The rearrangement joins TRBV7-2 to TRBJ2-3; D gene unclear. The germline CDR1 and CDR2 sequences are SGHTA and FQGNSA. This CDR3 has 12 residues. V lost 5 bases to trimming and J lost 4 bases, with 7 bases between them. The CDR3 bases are TGTGCCAGCAGCGAGGAGCCAGATACGCAGTATTTT. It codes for CASSEEPDTQYF.

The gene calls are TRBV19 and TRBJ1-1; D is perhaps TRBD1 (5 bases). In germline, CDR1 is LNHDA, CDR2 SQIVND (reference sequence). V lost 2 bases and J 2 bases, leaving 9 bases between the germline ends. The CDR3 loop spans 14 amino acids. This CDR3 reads CASSIRRGNTEAFF. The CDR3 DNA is TGTGCCAGTAGTATAAGAAGGGGAAACACTGAAGCTTTCTTT.